This T cell receptor beta chain was sequenced during a study of CD8 T cells in ankylosing spondylitis. TCRdb re-analysed the 5' RACE reads in MiXCR, keeping a single row per CDR3 protein. The sample shows a few hundred thousand distinct CDR3 sequences, around 21% of them seen only once. Germline trimming cut 6 bases from V and 5 bases from J; bases unmatched to any gene: 15. The CDR3 consists of 16 residues. This clonotype was counted only a few times. Sequencing was carried out using blood, either unsorted or a sorted T cell fraction (not recorded which). The sequence derives from a female donor with ankylosing spondylitis or in good health (not recorded which). The chain has TRBV12-3 or TRBV12-4 and TRBJ1-2; 7 nucleotides match TRBD1. The CDR3 bases are TGTGCCAGCAGCCCAACCGGACCGGGACAGCTATATGGCTACACCTTC. It encodes CASSPTGPGQLYGYTF.